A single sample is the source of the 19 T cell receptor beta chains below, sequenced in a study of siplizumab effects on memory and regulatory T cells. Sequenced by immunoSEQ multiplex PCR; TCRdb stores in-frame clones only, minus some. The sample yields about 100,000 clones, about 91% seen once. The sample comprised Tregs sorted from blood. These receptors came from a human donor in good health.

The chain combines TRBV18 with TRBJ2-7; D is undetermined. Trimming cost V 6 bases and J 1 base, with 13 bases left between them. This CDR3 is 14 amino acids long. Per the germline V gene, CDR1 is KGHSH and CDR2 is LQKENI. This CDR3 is CASSLSTGSYEQYF. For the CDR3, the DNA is TGTGCCAGCTCTCTCTCCACCGGTTCCTACGAGCAGTACTTC.

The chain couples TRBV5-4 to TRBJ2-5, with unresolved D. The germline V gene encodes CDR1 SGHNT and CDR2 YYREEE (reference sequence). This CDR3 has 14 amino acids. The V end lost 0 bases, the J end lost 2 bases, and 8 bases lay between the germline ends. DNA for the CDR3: TGTGCCAGCAGCTTGGAGCTGGATCAAGAGACCCAGTACTTC. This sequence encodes CASSLELDQETQYF. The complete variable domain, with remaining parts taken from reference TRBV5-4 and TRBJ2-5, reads ETGVTQSPTHLIKTRGQQVTLRCSSQSGHNTVSWYQQALGQGPQFIFQYYREEENGRGNFPPRFSGLQFPNYSSELNVNALELDDSALYLCASSLELDQETQYFGPGTRLLVL.

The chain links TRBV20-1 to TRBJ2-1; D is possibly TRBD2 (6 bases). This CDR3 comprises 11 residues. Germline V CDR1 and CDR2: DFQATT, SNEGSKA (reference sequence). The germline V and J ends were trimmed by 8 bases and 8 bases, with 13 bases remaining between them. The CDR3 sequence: CSLKKRDEQFF. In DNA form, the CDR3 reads TGCAGTCTAAAGAAGCGGGATGAGCAGTTCTTC.

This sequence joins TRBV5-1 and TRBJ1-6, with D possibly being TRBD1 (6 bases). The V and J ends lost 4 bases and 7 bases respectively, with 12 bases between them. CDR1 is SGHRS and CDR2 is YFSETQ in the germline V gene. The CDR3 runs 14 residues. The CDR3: CASSNRTANSPLHF. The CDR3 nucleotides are TGCGCCAGCAGCAACCGGACAGCCAATTCACCCCTCCACTTT. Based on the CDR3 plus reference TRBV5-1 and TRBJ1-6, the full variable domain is KAGVTQTPRYLIKTRGQQVTLSCSPISGHRSVSWYQQTPGQGLQFLFEYFSETQRNKGNFPGRFSGRQFSNSRSEMNVSTLELGDSALYLCASSNRTANSPLHFGNGTRLTVT.

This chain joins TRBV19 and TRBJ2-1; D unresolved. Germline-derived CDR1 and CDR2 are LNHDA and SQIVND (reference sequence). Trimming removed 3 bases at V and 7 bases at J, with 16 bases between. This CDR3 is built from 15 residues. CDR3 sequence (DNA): TGTGCCAGTAGTATCGGAAGCGTCCCCGGGAATGAGCAGTTCTTC. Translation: CASSIGSVPGNEQFF.

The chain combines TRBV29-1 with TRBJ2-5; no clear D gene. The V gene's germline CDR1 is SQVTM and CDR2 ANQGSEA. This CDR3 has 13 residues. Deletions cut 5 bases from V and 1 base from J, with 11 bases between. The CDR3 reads CSVSFWIQETQYF. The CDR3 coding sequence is TGCAGCGTTTCGTTCTGGATCCAAGAGACCCAGTACTTC.

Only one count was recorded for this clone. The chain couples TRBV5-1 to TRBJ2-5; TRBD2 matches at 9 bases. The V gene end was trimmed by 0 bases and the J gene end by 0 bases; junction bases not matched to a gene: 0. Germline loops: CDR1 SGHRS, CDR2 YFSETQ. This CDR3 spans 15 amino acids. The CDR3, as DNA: TGCGCCAGCAGCTTGGGACTAGCGGACCAAGAGACCCAGTACTTC. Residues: CASSLGLADQETQYF.

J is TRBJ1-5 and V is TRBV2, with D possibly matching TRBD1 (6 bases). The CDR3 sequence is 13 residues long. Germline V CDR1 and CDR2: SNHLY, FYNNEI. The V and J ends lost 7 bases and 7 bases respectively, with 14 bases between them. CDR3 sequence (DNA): TGTGCCAGCACCGAGACAGGTAACCAGCCCCAGCATTTT. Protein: CASTETGNQPQHF.

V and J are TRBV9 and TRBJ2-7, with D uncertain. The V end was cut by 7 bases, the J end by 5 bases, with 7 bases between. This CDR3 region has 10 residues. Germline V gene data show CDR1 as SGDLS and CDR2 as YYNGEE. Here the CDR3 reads CASPWDEQYF. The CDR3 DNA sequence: TGTGCCAGCCCGTGGGACGAGCAGTACTTC.

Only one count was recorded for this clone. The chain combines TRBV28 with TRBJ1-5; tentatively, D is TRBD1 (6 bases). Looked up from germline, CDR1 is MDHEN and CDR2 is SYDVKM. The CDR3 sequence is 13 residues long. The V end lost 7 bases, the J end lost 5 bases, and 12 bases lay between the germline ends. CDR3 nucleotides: TGTGCCAGCATCCAGGGGTGGGATCAGCCCCAGCATTTT. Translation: CASIQGWDQPQHF.

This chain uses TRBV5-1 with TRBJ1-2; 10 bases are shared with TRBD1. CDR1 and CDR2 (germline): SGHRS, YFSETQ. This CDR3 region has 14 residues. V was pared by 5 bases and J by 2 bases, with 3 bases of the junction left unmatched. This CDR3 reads CASRPTGGNYGYTF. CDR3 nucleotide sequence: TGCGCCAGCAGACCGACAGGGGGCAACTATGGCTACACCTTC.

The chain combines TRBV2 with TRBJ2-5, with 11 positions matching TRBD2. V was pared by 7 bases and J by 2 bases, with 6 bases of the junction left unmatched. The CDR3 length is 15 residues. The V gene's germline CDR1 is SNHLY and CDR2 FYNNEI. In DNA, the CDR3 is TGTGCCAGCACCCGACTAGCGGGACGACAAGAGACCCAGTACTTC. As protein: CASTRLAGRQETQYF.

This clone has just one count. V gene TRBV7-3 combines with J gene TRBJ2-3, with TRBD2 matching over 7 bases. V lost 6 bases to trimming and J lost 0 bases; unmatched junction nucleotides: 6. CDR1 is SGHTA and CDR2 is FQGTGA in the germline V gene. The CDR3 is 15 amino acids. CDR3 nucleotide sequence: TGTGCCAGCAGTCTCGGGACTATGAGCACAGATACGCAGTATTTT. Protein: CASSLGTMSTDTQYF.

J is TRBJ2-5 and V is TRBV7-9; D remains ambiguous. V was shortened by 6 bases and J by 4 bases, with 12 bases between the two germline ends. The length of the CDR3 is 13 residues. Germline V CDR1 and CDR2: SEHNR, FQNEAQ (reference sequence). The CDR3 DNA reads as TGTGCCAGCAGTCAAGGACGACGAGAGACCCAGTACTTC. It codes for CASSQGRRETQYF.

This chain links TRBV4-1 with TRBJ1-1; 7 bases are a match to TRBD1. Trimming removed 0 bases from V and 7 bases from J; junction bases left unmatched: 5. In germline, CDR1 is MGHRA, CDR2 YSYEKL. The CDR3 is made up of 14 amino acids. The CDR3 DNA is TGCGCCAGCAGCCAAGACCAGGGGGACGGTGAAGCTTTCTTT. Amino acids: CASSQDQGDGEAFF.

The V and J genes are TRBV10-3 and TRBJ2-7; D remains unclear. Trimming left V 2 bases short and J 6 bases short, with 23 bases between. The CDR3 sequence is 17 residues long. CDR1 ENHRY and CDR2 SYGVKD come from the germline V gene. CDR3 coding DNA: TGTGCCATCAGTGAGGCCGGGCGGCTCGGTTGGCCGTCCGAGCAGTACTTC. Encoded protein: CAISEAGRLGWPSEQYF.

The CDR3 DNA reads as TGTGCCAGCAGCTTAGTCGCTGCGGGGTGGACGAACACCGGGGAGCTGTTTTTT. It translates to CASSLVAAGWTNTGELFF. The chain carries TRBV7-6 and TRBJ2-2; perhaps TRBD2 as D (6 bases). Germline V gene sequence: CDR1 SGHVS, CDR2 FNYEAQ. The CDR3 runs 18 residues. V shed 1 base and J shed 0 bases, with 15 bases lying between them.

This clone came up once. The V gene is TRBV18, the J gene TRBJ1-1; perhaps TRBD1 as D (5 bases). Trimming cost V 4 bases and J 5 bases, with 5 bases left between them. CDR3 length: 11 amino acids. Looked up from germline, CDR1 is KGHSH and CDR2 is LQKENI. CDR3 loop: CASSQGTEAFF. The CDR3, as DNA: TGTGCCAGCTCACAGGGGACTGAAGCTTTCTTT.

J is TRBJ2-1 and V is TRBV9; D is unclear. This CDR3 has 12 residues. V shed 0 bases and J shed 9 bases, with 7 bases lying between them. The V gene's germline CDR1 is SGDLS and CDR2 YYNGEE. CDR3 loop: CASSVVEGEQFF. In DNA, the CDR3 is TGTGCCAGCAGCGTAGTGGAAGGTGAGCAGTTCTTC.